This T cell receptor (beta chain) came from a study of cytomegalovirus exposure and HLA in healthy donors. The study drew the donors from its approximately 110-subject validation cohort, separate from the roughly 710-subject first cohort. Study-wide points: Within the 120 validation repertoires, first-cohort TCR clusters tended to co-occur, according to a later analysis. Among TCR beta chains, those listed as cytomegalovirus-associated numbered around 160.

Sequenced by immunoSEQ multiplex PCR; TCRdb stores in-frame clones only, minus some. There are about 110,000 clones in the sample; 86% occur only once, and 4% to 4.5% lies in the top ten. With regard to this clone: The antigen is not known.

The CDR3 covers 15 residues. CDR1 GTSNPN and CDR2 SVGIG come from the germline V gene (reference sequence). Germline trimming cut 3 bases from V and 2 bases from J; bases unmatched to any gene: 7. The rearrangement joins TRBV30 to TRBJ1-5; 7 bases are shared with TRBD1. The TCR originated in a young woman in good health and CMV-seropositive. Specimen: PBMCs. DNA of the CDR3: TGTGCCTGGAGAATAACAGGGGCAGGCAATCAGCCCCAGCATTTT. Its protein product is CAWRITGAGNQPQHF.